Each of the 9 T cell receptor beta chains below was sequenced from the same sample in a study of shared clonotypes between healthy human individuals. Some clones are missing from TCRdb's copy, which holds only in-frame ones; the method was immunoSEQ multiplex PCR. Among approximately 740,000 clones listed, 80% to 95% were seen once. Naive CD8 populations comprised CD45RO-negative cells positively selected for CCR7, excluding terminally differentiated effector memory CD45RA+ cells. Material: naive CD8+ T cells sorted from blood. All receptors come from a young man in good health.

This chain joins TRBV13 and TRBJ2-1; no clear D gene. Looked up from germline, CDR1 is PRHDT and CDR2 is FYEKMQ (reference sequence). The V end lost 0 bases, the J end lost 1 base, and 10 bases lay between the germline ends. The CDR3 is 16 residues long. For the CDR3, the DNA is TGTGCCAGCAGCTTAGGAGAGAAGGCTTCCTACAATGAGCAGTTCTTC. The encoded protein is CASSLGEKASYNEQFF. Filled out from reference TRBV13 and TRBJ2-1, the complete variable domain reads AAGVIQSPRHLIKEKRETATLKCYPIPRHDTVYWYQQGPGQDPQFLISFYEKMQSDKGSIPDRFSAQQFSDYHSELNMSSLELGDSALYFCASSLGEKASYNEQFFGPGTRLTVL.

This clone appeared once. V is TRBV12-5 and J is TRBJ2-7, with TRBD1 as a possible D gene (6 bases). The CDR3 runs 15 residues. V was clipped by 2 bases and J by 7 bases, with 18 bases between them. CDR1 is LGHNT, CDR2 FRNRAP, per germline. The CDR3: CASGLRSDSLKEQYF. The CDR3 DNA reads TGTGCTAGTGGTTTGCGGTCGGACAGTCTTAAGGAGCAGTACTTC. Using reference TRBV12-5 and TRBJ2-7 for the parts outside the CDR3, the full variable domain is DARVTQTPRHKVTEMGQEVTMRCQPILGHNTVFWYRQTMMQGLELLAYFRNRAPLDDSGMPKDRFSAEMPDATLATLKIQPSEPRDSAVYFCASGLRSDSLKEQYFGPGTRLTVT.

The chain is built from TRBV9 and TRBJ2-1; D perhaps matches TRBD1 (5 bases). The CDR3 consists of 14 residues. Germline CDR1 reads SGDLS; CDR2 reads YYNGEE. The V end was cut by 4 bases, the J end by 9 bases, with 17 bases between. This CDR3 reads CASSNSPETAEQFF. DNA of the CDR3: TGTGCCAGCAGCAATTCCCCAGAGACAGCTGAGCAGTTCTTC.

This clone was observed a handful of times. The chain uses TRBV6-5 and TRBJ2-5; TRBD2 agrees at 13 bases. Germline CDR1 MNHEY, CDR2 SVGAGI. Trimming took 2 bases from V and 5 from J; bases not matched to a gene: 5. The CDR3 sequence is 16 residues long. CDR3 coding DNA: TGTGCCAGCAGTTACGGCGGACTAGCGGGAGCGGAGACCCAGTACTTC. Translated: CASSYGGLAGAETQYF.

V usage is TRBV18 and J usage is TRBJ2-5; possible D gene TRBD1, 6 bases. V lost 4 bases and J lost 1, with 16 bases in between. This CDR3 comprises 16 residues. CDR1 is KGHSH and CDR2 is LQKENI in the germline V gene. CDR3 region: CASSRLTGNGQETQYF. The CDR3, as DNA: TGTGCCAGCTCACGACTCACAGGGAACGGCCAAGAGACCCAGTACTTC.

This clone was seen only once. The J gene is TRBJ2-2, the V gene TRBV7-9, with D maybe TRBD2 (6 bases). Germline-derived CDR1 and CDR2 are SEHNR and FQNEAQ (reference sequence). V lost 1 base and J 6 bases, leaving 9 bases between the germline ends. The CDR3 consists of 14 residues. Here the CDR3 reads CASSLGLVSGELFF. CDR3 sequence (DNA): TGTGCCAGCAGCTTAGGACTAGTTTCCGGGGAGCTGTTTTTT.

The V call is TRBV14, the J call TRBJ2-7, with D perhaps matching TRBD2 (7 bases). Germline loops: CDR1 SGHDN, CDR2 FVKESK. Between the trimmed V and J ends, which lost 6 bases and 2 bases, there was a span of 20 bases. This CDR3 spans 16 amino acids. CDR3 in DNA: TGTGCCAGCAGTCGACTGGGGGGCGGGAGAACCTACGAGCAGTACTTC. Encoded protein: CASSRLGGGRTYEQYF. Full variable domain (missing parts from reference TRBV14 and TRBJ2-7): EAGVTQFPSHSVIEKGQTVTLRCDPISGHDNLYWYRRVMGKEIKFLLHFVKESKQDESGMPNNRFLAERTGGTYSTLKVQPAELEDSGVYFCASSRLGGGRTYEQYFGPGTRLTVT.

This CDR3 is CASRGTNQPQHF. For the CDR3, the DNA is TGTGCCAGCCGGGGAACCAATCAGCCCCAGCATTTT. This sequence joins TRBV2 and TRBJ1-5; D call uncertain. CDR3 length: 12 amino acids. Germline V gene data show CDR1 as SNHLY and CDR2 as FYNNEI. V lost 8 bases to trimming and J lost 3 bases, with 8 bases between them.

The chain joins TRBV9 to TRBJ2-7; 11 positions match TRBD1. V dropped 4 bases and J dropped 3; count of bases not matched to a gene: 6. The length of the CDR3 is 15 residues. CDR1 and CDR2 from the germline V gene are SGDLS and YYNGEE. CDR3 region: CASSLSGTGGYEQYF. In DNA form, the CDR3 reads TGTGCCAGCAGCTTATCCGGGACAGGGGGCTACGAGCAGTACTTC. The whole variable domain, remainder taken from reference TRBV9 and TRBJ2-7, is DSGVTQTPKHLITATGQRVTLRCSPRSGDLSVYWYQQSLDQGLQFLIQYYNGEERAKGNILERFSAQQFPDLHSELNLSSLELGDSALYFCASSLSGTGGYEQYFGPGTRLTVT.